This T cell receptor beta chain comes out of a study of CD8+ T cells in alopecia areata. As concerns this clone: Its antigen is unidentified.

Isolated RNA was reverse transcribed into cDNA used as the sequencing template. The method was immunoSEQ multiplex PCR; TCRdb's version includes in-frame clones alone and lacks a portion of them. This table has some 20,000 clones, less than 70% appearing once. Study-level findings and limits: TCR sharing across patients was less clear than in mice, possibly HLA-related. Normal scalp had lower clonality than lesional scalp, with alopecia totalis/universalis lesions showing this most strongly. Sequencing of scalp tissue also captures the resident alphabeta T cells of normal skin.

Germline loops: CDR1 SGHDN, CDR2 FVKESK. The CDR3 is 15 residues long. Trimming took 8 bases from V and 6 from J, leaving 21 bases between them. Sorting of the five patients' CD4+ cells gave CD25+CD127- cells as the output. Sampling of alopecia areata patients yielded lesional scalp punch biopsies as well as peripheral blood. The sequenced sample consisted of CD4+ Tregs sorted from blood. J is TRBJ2-3 and V is TRBV14, with D perhaps TRBD1 or TRBD2 (5 bases each). The receptor was isolated from a human donor with alopecia areata. The CDR3 here is CASGGMIGQLDTQYF. The CDR3 DNA follows: TGTGCCAGCGGGGGAATGATAGGCCAGCTGGATACGCAGTATTTT.